The T cell receptor beta chain under discussion was sequenced for a study of shared clonotypes between healthy human individuals. Study-level findings and limits: Read depth was anticipated to influence clonotype sharing among donors. Since donors were few, the genetic and exposure-history diversity represented was limited.

Method: immunoSEQ multiplex PCR; TCRdb's copy keeps in-frame clones and lacks some. The sample carries approximately 2.1 million clones, about 92% recorded once. Notes on this clone: Its specificity is unknown.

Germline CDR1 and CDR2: MDHEN and SYDVKM. J lost 4 bases, V lost 2 bases, and 7 bases had no gene match. The CDR3 runs 16 residues. The study enrolled healthy HIV-negative adults without recent acute infections or vaccinations as donors. This chain joins TRBV28 and TRBJ2-3; 9 nucleotides match TRBD1. This clonotype originated in a young man in good health. Some clones in this sample may be carry-over from other donors' samples. Sequencing was carried out using naive CD4+ T cells from PBMCs. Subset reported: CD45RA+ positively selected. DNA of the CDR3: TGTGCCAGCAGTTTAGGGGACAGGGTACCCGCAGATACGCAGTATTTT. Protein sequence: CASSLGDRVPADTQYF.